These 11 T cell receptor beta chains were sequenced from one sample in a study of shared clonotypes between healthy human individuals. Produced via immunoSEQ multiplex PCR; TCRdb's table is partial and in-frame only. This sample has about 2.4 million clones; roughly 93% occur once, and the top ten carry roughly 0.39%. Sequencing used naive CD4+ T cells from PBMCs. Described subset: CD45RA+ positively selected. Receptors originate from a man younger than 35 in good health. Some clones in this sample may be carry-over from other donors' samples.

To note about this clone: A junction boundary mismatches the germline segment, possibly from a read error. The chain recombines TRBV12-5 with TRBJ2-1, with 10 bases fitting TRBD1. From germline, CDR1 is LGHNT and CDR2 FRNRAP. This CDR3 comprises 15 residues. The CDR3 reads CTSGGPGQGRNEQFF. CDR3 in DNA: TGTACTAGTGGTGGCCCGGGACAGGGGCGAAATGAGCAGTTCTTC.

The V and J genes are TRBV5-4 and TRBJ2-1, with D unresolved. In germline, CDR1 is SGHNT, CDR2 YYREEE (reference sequence). This CDR3 is built from 12 residues. Between the trimmed V and J ends, which lost 2 bases and 3 bases, there was a span of 3 bases. CDR3 sequence: CASSFDYNEQFF. The DNA of the CDR3 is TGTGCCAGCAGCTTCGACTACAATGAGCAGTTCTTC.

The chain joins TRBV9 to TRBJ2-7; 9 bases fit TRBD1. The CDR3 contains 14 residues. Germline-derived CDR1 and CDR2 are SGDLS and YYNGEE. V lost 4 bases and J lost 9; bases outside the gene matches: 11. CDR3 amino acids: CASSLNPGQGGQYF. In DNA form, the CDR3 reads TGTGCCAGCAGCCTAAACCCGGGACAGGGCGGGCAGTACTTC.

J is TRBJ2-7 and V is TRBV19; TRBD1 matches 7 bases. Losses at the gene ends were 4 bases for V and 3 bases for J; bases not matched to a gene: 12. Germline V gives CDR1 LNHDA, CDR2 SQIVND (reference sequence). The CDR3 consists of 16 residues. The CDR3 sequence: CASSKAGGRGNYEQYF. The CDR3 DNA reads TGTGCCAGTAGTAAAGCAGGGGGAAGGGGAAACTACGAGCAGTACTTC.

This chain joins TRBV10-2 and TRBJ2-2; D is unclear. Deletions cut 6 bases from V and 6 bases from J, with 23 bases between. Germline loops: CDR1 WSHSY, CDR2 SAAADI. The CDR3 contains 17 residues. CDR3 sequence (DNA): TGCGCCAGCAGCGAAGTGATAGGTTCCCCACGGGCCGGGGAGCTGTTTTTT. Protein sequence: CASSEVIGSPRAGELFF.

V is TRBV4-1 and J is TRBJ1-2, with D unresolved. Germline V gene lookup returns CDR1 MGHRA and CDR2 YSYEKL. CDR3 length: 16 amino acids. Trimming stripped 3 bases from V and 4 bases from J, with 18 bases between. The CDR3 coding sequence is TGCGCCAGCAGCCAGGGCCCCAGAAGGTTTTTCTATGGCTACACCTTC. Translation gives CASSQGPRRFFYGYTF.

The V gene is TRBV5-4, the J gene TRBJ1-1; D unclear. The CDR3 spans 13 residues. The V gene's germline CDR1 is SGHNT and CDR2 YYREEE (reference sequence). V was clipped by 0 bases and J by 8 bases, with 11 bases between them. The CDR3 DNA is TGTGCCAGCAGCTTGGAGCGACCAGCCGAAGCTTTCTTT. This translates into CASSLERPAEAFF. Combining the CDR3 with reference TRBV5-4 and TRBJ1-1 gives the whole variable domain ETGVTQSPTHLIKTRGQQVTLRCSSQSGHNTVSWYQQALGQGPQFIFQYYREEENGRGNFPPRFSGLQFPNYSSELNVNALELDDSALYLCASSLERPAEAFFGQGTRLTVV.

The chain links TRBV7-3 to TRBJ1-1; perhaps TRBD1 as D (5 bases). V was trimmed by 1 base and J by 0 bases, leaving 9 bases between them. CDR3 length equals 15 residues. CDR1 SGHTA and CDR2 FQGTGA come from the germline V gene. This chain's CDR3 is CASSLKGSVNTEAFF. CDR3 nucleotide sequence: TGTGCCAGCAGCTTAAAGGGGTCGGTGAACACTGAAGCTTTCTTT.

With respect to this clone: The identical CDR3 is also encoded by other nucleotide sequences in the sample. The chain recombines TRBV28 with TRBJ2-5, with unresolved D. This CDR3 region has 12 residues. V lost 3 bases to trimming and J lost 3 bases, with 5 bases between them. The germline CDR1 and CDR2 sequences are MDHEN and SYDVKM. The CDR3 DNA reads as TGTGCCAGCAGTTTTGGGGAAGAGACCCAGTACTTC. Translation: CASSFGEETQYF.

This sequence joins TRBV10-3 and TRBJ2-3, with 11 bases identical to TRBD2. With V trimmed by 6 bases and J by 8 bases, 10 bases remained unmatched. This CDR3 is built from 15 residues. CDR1 ENHRY and CDR2 SYGVKD come from the germline V gene. The CDR3 is CAISTSGSVDGTQYF. The CDR3 nucleotides read TGTGCCATCAGCACTAGCGGGAGTGTCGACGGTACGCAGTATTTT.

The chain recombines TRBV27 with TRBJ1-4, with 8 bases matching TRBD1. V was clipped by 10 bases and J by 1 base; unmatched bases: 14. Germline-derived CDR1 and CDR2 are MNHEY and SMNVEV (reference sequence). The CDR3 has 17 residues. The CDR3 DNA sequence: TGTGCCACCCTTATGTCAGGGGGCTTGGGAACTAATGAAAAACTGTTTTTT. Its translation is CATLMSGGLGTNEKLFF.